The sequence of this T cell receptor (beta chain) was determined in a study of blood T cell repertoires in COVID-19. Study-level background: The samples span acute and convalescent COVID-19 from the United States, Italy and Spain. PBMCs, B-cell-depleted T cells, or T cells provided the cDNA or gDNA that made up the material.

In the original workflow: How many nucleated cells were present was estimated from reference gene primer amplification. Measured with immunoSEQ multiplex PCR; TCRdb has only the in-frame clones, and not every one. V and J calls and clone size follow that table, whereas D and trimming were derived from the DNA. Among over 200,000 clones listed, about 90% were seen once. The CDR3 covers 15 residues. Looked up from germline, CDR1 is LGHNA and CDR2 is YSLEER. V was pared by 6 bases and J by 2 bases, with 16 bases between. The TCR originated in a woman aged 60-75 years with acute or convalescent COVID-19. The chain uses TRBV4-3 and TRBJ1-1; possible D gene TRBD1, 5 bases. The specimen was peripheral blood. The CDR3 sequence: CASSLRHGGNTEAFF. DNA for the CDR3: TGCGCCAGCAGTCTACGGCACGGGGGTAACACTGAAGCTTTCTTT.